The 21 T cell receptor beta chains presented below share a single source sample, sequenced in a study of blood T cell repertoires in COVID-19. The repertoire was sequenced with immunoSEQ multiplex PCR; TCRdb's copy has only in-frame clones and lacks some. The sample contains 250,000 or so clones, roughly four fifths of which appear only once. Material: peripheral blood. All receptors come from a woman aged 70-85 years with acute or convalescent COVID-19.

The CDR3 DNA is TGCGCCAGCAGCCCCACCCTGAGACCCACTAGTTTCCCAGATACGCAGTATTTT. Protein: CASSPTLRPTSFPDTQYF. The rearrangement links TRBV4-3 to TRBJ2-3, with D tentatively TRBD2 (5 bases). Trimming shortened V by 4 bases and J by 4 bases, and 24 bases separated the two germline ends. Germline CDR1 is LGHNA and CDR2 is YSLEER. The CDR3 loop spans 18 amino acids.

This clone was seen just once. The V gene is TRBV12-3 or TRBV12-4, the J gene TRBJ2-3; TRBD1 might be the D (6 bases). The CDR3 consists of 12 residues. The germline V and J ends were trimmed by 1 base and 11 bases, with 10 bases remaining between them. In DNA, the CDR3 is TGTGCCAGCAGTTTAGAAACAGGGAAGCAGTATTTT. Translation: CASSLETGKQYF.

V usage is TRBV7-2 and J usage is TRBJ2-6, with D perhaps matching TRBD2 (7 bases). Trimming cost V 4 bases and J 9 bases, with 13 bases left between them. This CDR3 is 14 amino acids long. Germline V gene lookup returns CDR1 SGHTA and CDR2 FQGNSA. The chain's CDR3 is CASSSPGEGNVLTF. The CDR3 nucleotides read TGTGCCAGCAGCTCTCCAGGGGAGGGCAACGTCCTGACTTTC.

This clone was observed a single time. The chain couples TRBV4-3 to TRBJ2-4, with a possible D match to TRBD2 (5 bases). The CDR3 runs 15 residues. Germline CDR1 is LGHNA and CDR2 is YSLEER. Trimming took 1 base from V and 0 from J, leaving 7 bases between them. CDR3 DNA sequence: TGCGCCAGCAGCCAAGTGGACTCAGCCAAAAACATTCAGTACTTC. Protein product: CASSQVDSAKNIQYF.

The chain combines TRBV6-5 with TRBJ2-7, with a tentative D call TRBD1 (6 bases). Germline V gene sequence: CDR1 MNHEY, CDR2 SVGAGI. The CDR3 consists of 15 residues. V was shortened by 2 bases and J by 1 base, with 12 bases between the two germline ends. The CDR3 coding sequence is TGTGCCAGCAGTTACGGCAGGGGAAGGTCCTACGAGCAGTACTTC. Its protein is CASSYGRGRSYEQYF.

V gene TRBV12-3 or TRBV12-4 combines with J gene TRBJ1-1; D is ambiguous. The CDR3 sequence is 12 residues long. Between the trimmed V and J ends, which lost 3 bases and 6 bases, there was a span of 8 bases. The CDR3 reads CASSFPGAEAFF. CDR3 in DNA: TGTGCCAGCAGTTTCCCCGGGGCTGAAGCTTTCTTT.

V is TRBV3-1 (or the pseudogene TRBV3-2) and J is TRBJ2-5; 7 nucleotides match TRBD2. V dropped 4 bases and J dropped 2; count of bases not matched to a gene: 10. This CDR3 region has 16 residues. CDR1 and CDR2 (germline): LGHDT, YNNKEL (reference sequence). The CDR3 bases are TGTGCCAGCAGCCCAGTTGGGGGGGTGGTGCAAGAGACCCAGTACTTC. Translation gives CASSPVGGVVQETQYF.

The CDR3 DNA follows: TGTGCCAGCAGCCCCCACGCGGGGACCACTGAAGCTTTCTTT. This gives the protein CASSPHAGTTEAFF. The V call is TRBV3-1 (or the pseudogene TRBV3-2), the J call TRBJ1-1; D might be TRBD1 (5 bases). Germline CDR1 is LGHDT and CDR2 is YNNKEL (reference sequence). CDR3 length: 14 residues. Trimming took 4 bases from V and 4 from J, leaving 13 bases between them.

The chain combines TRBV6-1 with TRBJ1-6; D is unresolved. CDR1 and CDR2 (germline): MNHNS, SASEGT. The V end was cut by 1 base, the J end by 5 bases, with 9 bases between. The CDR3 runs 15 residues. CDR3: CASSEVRSHNSPLHF. The CDR3 coding sequence is TGTGCCAGCAGTGAAGTTAGGAGCCATAATTCACCCCTCCACTTT.

This chain joins TRBV30 and TRBJ2-3, with D possibly TRBD2 on 6 matching bases. The germline V and J ends were trimmed by 2 bases and 4 bases, with 16 bases remaining between them. This CDR3 region has 15 residues. CDR1 and CDR2 from the germline V gene are GTSNPN and SVGIG (reference sequence). Here the CDR3 reads CAWSRRDSTADTQYF. Here the CDR3 DNA reads TGTGCCTGGAGTCGCCGGGACTCTACGGCAGATACGCAGTATTTT.

J is TRBJ1-1 and V is TRBV7-8; 7 bases are shared with TRBD1. The germline CDR1 and CDR2 sequences are SGHVS and FQNEAQ. CDR3 length equals 15 residues. With 5 bases clipped from V and 0 bases from J, the junction kept 6 bases outside the gene matches. The CDR3 reads CASSRPTGMNTEAFF. In nucleotides, the CDR3 is TGTGCCAGCAGCAGACCGACAGGGATGAACACTGAAGCTTTCTTT.

This clone was observed once. V and J are TRBV5-1 and TRBJ2-6; TRBD1 matches at 7 bases. V shed 4 bases, J shed 2 bases, and the junction held 3 bases outside the gene matches. The germline V gene has CDR1 SGHRS and CDR2 YFSETQ. The CDR3 sequence is 15 residues long. The DNA for the CDR3 is TGCGCCAGCAGCCTACAGGGGACTGGGGCCAACGTCCTGACTTTC. Translated, it gives CASSLQGTGANVLTF.

This clone was seen a single time. J is TRBJ2-2 and V is TRBV19, with D tentatively TRBD1 (7 bases). The germline V and J ends were trimmed by 7 bases and 3 bases, with 15 bases remaining between them. Germline lookup yields CDR1 LNHDA and CDR2 SQIVND (reference sequence). The CDR3 is 15 residues long. CDR3 DNA: TGTGCCAGTAATTCAGGGGGGTATTACACCGGGGAGCTGTTTTTT. Translating gives CASNSGGYYTGELFF. The full variable domain, in which reference TRBV19 and TRBJ2-2 provide the parts outside the CDR3, is DGGITQSPKYLFRKEGQNVTLSCEQNLNHDAMYWYRQDPGQGLRLIYYSQIVNDFQKGDIAEGYSVSREKKESFPLTVTSAQKNPTAFYLCASNSGGYYTGELFFGEGSRLTVL.

This chain joins TRBV19 and TRBJ1-4; D unresolved. The CDR3 spans 13 residues. V lost 5 bases and J lost 7, with 11 bases in between. Germline V gene sequence: CDR1 LNHDA, CDR2 SQIVND (reference sequence). The CDR3, as DNA: TGTGCCAGTAGTTCACGACGGAGTGAAAAACTGTTTTTT. This translates into CASSSRRSEKLFF.

The rearrangement links TRBV6-1 to TRBJ1-2, with 8 bases that match TRBD1. The CDR3 has 15 amino acids. Germline loops: CDR1 MNHNS, CDR2 SASEGT. V gave up 1 base and J gave up 3 bases; unmatched junction bases: 4. The CDR3 DNA follows: TGTGCCAGCAGTGAAGGGGGACAGGACTACTATGGCTACACCTTC. Its protein is CASSEGGQDYYGYTF.

V gene TRBV9 combines with J gene TRBJ1-6, with a weak D call TRBD1 (5 bases). The V end lost 5 bases, the J end lost 3 bases, and 12 bases lay between the germline ends. The CDR3 contains 15 residues. The germline CDR1 and CDR2 sequences are SGDLS and YYNGEE. The DNA for the CDR3 is TGTGCCAGCAGTGGCGGGGGGTACTATAATTCACCCCTCCACTTT. Translating it yields CASSGGGYYNSPLHF.

As concerns this clone: The sample holds other DNA sequences that translate to the same CDR3. This chain connects TRBV9 to TRBJ1-6; D may be TRBD1 (6 bases). The CDR3 contains 14 residues. The ends were cut back, 4 bases at V and 7 bases at J, with 12 bases in the middle. Germline V gene data show CDR1 as SGDLS and CDR2 as YYNGEE. DNA of the CDR3: TGTGCCAGCAGCCCCCGGCAGGGGAATTCACCCCTCCACTTT. Translated, it gives CASSPRQGNSPLHF.

The chain has TRBV7-6 and TRBJ2-2; 7 bases match TRBD1. The trim removed 5 bases at V and 1 base at J, leaving 4 bases unmatched. CDR1 is SGHVS and CDR2 is FNYEAQ in the germline V gene. This CDR3 is built from 15 residues. The CDR3 DNA is TGTGCCAGCAGCGAACAGGGGTTGAACACCGGGGAGCTGTTTTTT. This encodes CASSEQGLNTGELFF.

The chain uses TRBV7-2 and TRBJ2-2, with D tentatively TRBD1 (5 bases). With 3 bases removed from V and 3 bases from J, the gap between germline ends came to 8 bases. The CDR3 is 14 amino acids. Per germline, CDR1 SGHTA and CDR2 FQGNSA. The CDR3 DNA reads TGTGCCAGCAGCTTCTCAGGGTACACCGGGGAGCTGTTTTTT. Translation: CASSFSGYTGELFF. Supplemented by reference TRBV7-2 and TRBJ2-2, the full variable domain reads GAGVSQSPSNKVTEKGKDVELRCDPISGHTALYWYRQSLGQGLEFLIYFQGNSAPDKSGLPSDRFSAERTGGSVSTLTIQRTQQEDSAVYLCASSFSGYTGELFFGEGSRLTVL.

This clone appeared a few times. The chain combines TRBV5-1 with TRBJ1-6; D is undetermined. This CDR3 has 14 amino acids. Germline CDR1 reads SGHRS; CDR2 reads YFSETQ. The ends were cut back, 2 bases at V and 9 bases at J, with 12 bases in the middle. The CDR3 region has the DNA TGCGCCAGCAGCTTTGTCGGTGTCCTTTCACCCCTCCACTTT. It codes for CASSFVGVLSPLHF.

The chain is built from TRBV28 and TRBJ1-4, with D perhaps matching TRBD1 (5 bases). The CDR3 totals 16 residues. V lost 6 bases, J lost 0 bases, and 14 bases lay in between. CDR1 and CDR2 (germline): MDHEN, SYDVKM. CDR3 sequence (DNA): TGTGCCAGCAGAACTATCAGGGAGGCAACTAATGAAAAACTGTTTTTT. This translates into CASRTIREATNEKLFF.